A single sample is the source of the 13 T cell receptor beta chains below, sequenced in a study of human T cells and chemical hapten exposure. From the RACE reads, TCRdb called clonotypes with MiXCR, one entry per CDR3 protein. Found here are tens of thousands of distinct CDR3 sequences, 11% of them singletons; the top ten hold 4%. The time point: pre-sensitization, week 0. Treatment given: therapeutic diphenylcyclopropenone sensitization with weekly scalp DPC. The input for sequencing was whole blood, taken in connection with sensitization to the hapten diphenylcyclopropenone (DPC). These TCRs come from a woman in her thirties or forties with alopecia areata. Some clones in this sample may be carry-over from other donors' samples.

This clonotype was recorded at least ten times. The chain uses TRBV7-2 and TRBJ1-5, with 7 bases lining up with TRBD1. CDR1 is SGHTA, CDR2 FQGNSA, per germline. There are 15 residues in the CDR3. V shed 5 bases, J shed 3 bases, and the junction held 7 bases outside the gene matches. The CDR3 DNA is TGTGCCAGCAGCCTTGGGACAGTGACCAATCAGCCCCAGCATTTT. Amino acids: CASSLGTVTNQPQHF.

This clonotype was observed many times. The gene calls are TRBV6-5 and TRBJ1-6; possibly TRBD1 for D (6 bases). This CDR3 spans 11 amino acids. Trimming took 5 bases from V and 13 from J, leaving 9 bases between them. The V gene's germline CDR1 is MNHEY and CDR2 SVGAGI. CDR3 region: CASSTGGPLHF. The CDR3, as DNA: TGTGCCAGCAGTACTGGGGGCCCCCTCCACTTT.

The V gene is TRBV9, the J gene TRBJ1-1; weak D call: TRBD1 (6 bases). The CDR3 length is 17 residues. From germline, CDR1 is SGDLS and CDR2 YYNGEE. Between the trimmed V and J ends, which lost 0 bases and 4 bases, there was a span of 19 bases. DNA of the CDR3: TGTGCCAGCAGCGTAGAGTCCCAGGCTAGGGGGGGCACTGAAGCTTTCTTT. Amino acid sequence: CASSVESQARGGTEAFF.

In this sample, this clonotype turned up many times. The chain joins TRBV12-3 or TRBV12-4 to TRBJ1-2; D remains ambiguous. This CDR3 has 14 residues. Trimming took off 7 bases at V and 7 bases at J, with 19 bases between the two ends. The CDR3 coding sequence is TGTGCCAGCACTGTGAGACCCCAGGCCTCTGGCTACACCTTC. Residues: CASTVRPQASGYTF.

This clonotype appeared many times. The chain links TRBV12-3 or TRBV12-4 to TRBJ1-2; 10 bases are shared with TRBD1. CDR3 length: 17 amino acids. V trimming: 6 bases; J trimming: 7 bases; junction bases outside the gene matches: 17. The CDR3 bases are TGTGCCAGCAGGCCGCTGGCGACCGGGACAGGGGAGGCTGGCTACACCTTC. It specifies CASRPLATGTGEAGYTF.

J is TRBJ2-3 and V is TRBV3-1; TRBD1 might be the D (5 bases). This CDR3 has 12 amino acids. Germline V gene sequence: CDR1 LGHDT, CDR2 YNNKEL (reference sequence). V lost 6 bases, J lost 14 bases, and 18 bases lay in between. The CDR3 is CASSYTTGSRYF. The CDR3 nucleotides read TGTGCCAGCAGTTATACCACAGGTTCTCGGTATTTT.

This clonotype appeared a few times. The CDR3 DNA reads TGTGCCAGTAGTATTGAGGGCAGGGGTGAGCAGTTCTTC. Translation gives CASSIEGRGEQFF. The V gene is TRBV19, the J gene TRBJ2-1, with a tentative D call TRBD1 (6 bases). The CDR3 runs to 13 residues. Trimming stripped 3 bases from V and 9 bases from J, with 12 bases between. From germline, CDR1 is LNHDA and CDR2 SQIVND (reference sequence).

The genes are TRBV7-9 and TRBJ1-2, with 10 positions matching TRBD1. CDR3 length: 18 residues. J lost 4 bases, V lost 3 bases, and 14 bases had no gene match. Germline CDR1 SEHNR, CDR2 FQNEAQ (reference sequence). This chain's CDR3 is CASSFDPGQGFSLYGYTF. The DNA of the CDR3 is TGTGCCAGCAGCTTTGATCCGGGACAGGGGTTTTCCCTCTATGGCTACACCTTC.

The J gene is TRBJ2-3, the V gene TRBV7-9; 7 bases match TRBD2. J lost 6 bases, V lost 2 bases, and 2 bases had no gene match. Germline CDR1 SEHNR, CDR2 FQNEAQ (reference sequence). The CDR3 loop spans 13 amino acids. The CDR3 here is CASSLSGTDTQYF. The CDR3 DNA reads TGTGCCAGCAGCTTAAGCGGGACGGATACGCAGTATTTT.

This clonotype was counted a few times. V usage is TRBV6-2 or TRBV6-3 and J usage is TRBJ2-3; D is unclear. This CDR3 has 14 amino acids. The germline V gene encodes CDR1 MNHEY and CDR2 SVGEGT. With 4 bases removed from V and 0 bases from J, the gap between germline ends came to 8 bases. CDR3 residues: CASSFLTSTDTQYF. Written as DNA, the CDR3 is TGTGCCAGCAGTTTCCTTACTAGCACAGATACGCAGTATTTT.

The rearrangement joins TRBV19 to TRBJ2-1; D tentatively fits TRBD1 or TRBD2 (6 bases each). The CDR3 has 15 amino acids. The V and J ends lost 10 bases and 5 bases respectively, with 21 bases between them. CDR1 and CDR2 (germline): LNHDA, SQIVND (reference sequence). The CDR3 DNA reads TGTGCCACCTCCTGGGCCCCGGGGGCCCACAATGAGCAGTTCTTC. It encodes CATSWAPGAHNEQFF.

The J gene is TRBJ2-7, the V gene TRBV12-3 or TRBV12-4; the match to TRBD2 covers 8 bases. J gave up 6 bases and V 5 bases, and 9 bases lay outside the gene matches. This CDR3 is built from 14 residues. DNA for the CDR3: TGTGCCAGCAGTCCGCATAGCGGGATTCGCGAGCAGTACTTC. This sequence encodes CASSPHSGIREQYF.

This clonotype was observed at least ten times. V gene TRBV13 combines with J gene TRBJ1-6; D may be TRBD1 (6 bases). Germline V gives CDR1 PRHDT, CDR2 FYEKMQ (reference sequence). V dropped 0 bases and J dropped 11 bases, with 14 bases sitting between them. This CDR3 is built from 15 residues. DNA for the CDR3: TGTGCCAGCAGCTTAGGGCAGGCAGGGGATACACCCCTCCACTTT. Amino acids: CASSLGQAGDTPLHF.